The 27 T cell receptor beta chains given below trace back to one sample, sequenced in a study of blood T cell repertoires in COVID-19. Here immunoSEQ multiplex PCR was the method, and the copy in TCRdb shows in-frame clones only, minus some. The sample contains about 32,000 clones, roughly 90% of which appear only once. Material: peripheral blood. These receptors all come from a man aged 50-59 years with active or convalescent COVID-19.

The V and J genes are TRBV30 and TRBJ1-6, with a weak D call TRBD1 (5 bases). Germline-derived CDR1 and CDR2 are GTSNPN and SVGIG (reference sequence). This CDR3 is built from 12 residues. V dropped 5 bases and J dropped 9 bases, with 11 bases sitting between them. Here the CDR3 reads CAWDSPSSPLHF. The CDR3 coding sequence is TGTGCCTGGGACAGCCCGTCTTCACCCCTCCACTTT.

The V and J genes are TRBV9 and TRBJ1-4; D is unclear. Deletions cut 0 bases from V and 7 bases from J, with 13 bases between. The CDR3 is 15 residues long. The germline V gene encodes CDR1 SGDLS and CDR2 YYNGEE. The CDR3 protein is CASSVGWGGGEKLFF. The DNA for the CDR3 is TGTGCCAGCAGCGTAGGGTGGGGAGGTGGTGAAAAACTGTTTTTT.

This chain joins TRBV5-5 and TRBJ2-3, with 8 bases fitting TRBD2. V lost 0 bases and J lost 6; bases outside the gene matches: 15. CDR3 length: 18 amino acids. Looked up from germline, CDR1 is SGHKS and CDR2 is YYEKEE (reference sequence). In DNA, the CDR3 is TGTGCCAGCAGCTTGGAGGCCCTAGCGGGCGGAAATTCGGATACGCAGTATTTT. The encoded protein is CASSLEALAGGNSDTQYF.

This clone was observed a handful of times. The chain joins TRBV30 to TRBJ2-1; 9 bases line up with TRBD2. CDR1 and CDR2 from the germline V gene are GTSNPN and SVGIG (reference sequence). The CDR3 totals 17 residues. Trimming removed 2 bases from V and 7 bases from J; junction bases left unmatched: 15. This chain's CDR3 is CAWSPLGASGDQNEQFF. CDR3 in DNA: TGTGCCTGGAGTCCCCTTGGGGCTAGCGGGGACCAAAATGAGCAGTTCTTC.

In nucleotides, the CDR3 is TGTGCCAGCAGTTCAACCGGGACAGTTAGTTTAGCCAAAAACATTCAGTACTTC. Translation gives CASSSTGTVSLAKNIQYF. V is TRBV28 and J is TRBJ2-4, with 7 bases aligning to TRBD1. The CDR3 runs to 18 residues. Germline V gene lookup returns CDR1 MDHEN and CDR2 SYDVKM. The trim removed 4 bases at V and 0 bases at J, leaving 12 bases unmatched. The variable domain in full, with the rest retrieved from reference TRBV28 and TRBJ2-4, is DVKVTQSSRYLVKRTGEKVFLECVQDMDHENMFWYRQDPGLGLRLIYFSYDVKMKEKGDIPEGYSVSREKKERFSLILESASTNQTSMYLCASSSTGTVSLAKNIQYFGAGTRLSVL.

The chain employs TRBV19 and TRBJ2-3; TRBD2 might be the D (5 bases). The CDR3 has 15 residues. Germline values: CDR1 LNHDA, CDR2 SQIVND (reference sequence). Trimming shortened V by 5 bases and J by 2 bases, and 14 bases separated the two germline ends. The chain's CDR3 is CASSFSALDTDTQYF. The DNA of the CDR3 is TGTGCCAGTAGTTTTAGCGCTTTAGACACAGATACGCAGTATTTT. Supplemented by reference TRBV19 and TRBJ2-3, the full variable domain reads DGGITQSPKYLFRKEGQNVTLSCEQNLNHDAMYWYRQDPGQGLRLIYYSQIVNDFQKGDIAEGYSVSREKKESFPLTVTSAQKNPTAFYLCASSFSALDTDTQYFGPGTRLTVL.

This clone came up once. The CDR3 DNA follows: TGTGCCATCAGTGACCAGGGGAACACTGAAGCTTTCTTT. It codes for CAISDQGNTEAFF. V is TRBV10-3 and J is TRBJ1-1; D possibly corresponds to TRBD1 (5 bases). From germline, CDR1 is ENHRY and CDR2 SYGVKD. The CDR3 is made up of 13 amino acids. Trimming removed 3 bases from V and 1 base from J, with 6 bases in between.

The chain recombines TRBV10-1 with TRBJ1-4; TRBD1 matches 8 bases. CDR1 is WNHNN, CDR2 SYGVQD, per germline (reference sequence). The CDR3 loop spans 17 amino acids. V shed 0 bases, J shed 6 bases, and the junction held 9 bases outside the gene matches. The CDR3 bases are TGCGCCAGCAGTGAGTCCCCCCGACAGGGGCGGGATGAAAAACTGTTTTTT. Residues: CASSESPRQGRDEKLFF.

This chain connects TRBV4-1 to TRBJ2-5; 9 bases align to TRBD2. With 1 base clipped from V and 10 bases from J, the junction kept 13 bases outside the gene matches. Germline V gene sequence: CDR1 MGHRA, CDR2 YSYEKL. CDR3 length: 16 amino acids. The CDR3 loop is CASSQAVGTSSFIQYF. The CDR3, as DNA: TGCGCCAGCAGCCAAGCTGTCGGGACTAGCTCATTTATCCAGTACTTC.

This sequence joins TRBV7-8 and TRBJ2-3; the match to TRBD2 covers 11 bases. V shed 5 bases, J shed 4 bases, and the junction held 11 bases outside the gene matches. CDR1 and CDR2 from the germline V gene are SGHVS and FQNEAQ. The CDR3 is 17 amino acids. Here the CDR3 reads CASSAPGLAETPDTQYF. The CDR3 bases are TGTGCCAGCAGCGCCCCGGGACTAGCGGAAACCCCAGATACGCAGTATTTT. Together with reference TRBV7-8 and TRBJ2-3, the CDR3 gives the full variable domain: GAGVSQSPRYKVAKRGQDVALRCDPISGHVSLFWYQQALGQGPEFLTYFQNEAQLDKSGLPSDRFFAERPEGSVSTLKIQRTQQEDSAVYLCASSAPGLAETPDTQYFGPGTRLTVL.

Concerning this clone itself: Different DNA sequences within this sample yield the same CDR3. This chain joins TRBV4-1 and TRBJ2-7; a possible D gene is TRBD1 (5 bases). This CDR3 has 15 residues. From germline, CDR1 is MGHRA and CDR2 YSYEKL. V lost 1 base to trimming and J lost 2 bases, with 12 bases between them. DNA for the CDR3: TGCGCCAGCAGCCAAGCTCCTCTAGGGGCCTACGAGCAGTACTTC. Protein: CASSQAPLGAYEQYF.

The V gene is TRBV6-2 or TRBV6-3, the J gene TRBJ2-7; TRBD1 aligns across 7 bases. In germline, CDR1 is MNHEY, CDR2 SVGEGT. V lost 2 bases and J lost 2; bases outside the gene matches: 12. The CDR3 length is 17 residues. This chain's CDR3 is CASSYRLLRDRAYEQYF. As DNA, the CDR3 is TGTGCCAGCAGTTACAGGTTACTCCGGGACAGAGCCTACGAGCAGTACTTC.

The rearrangement joins TRBV27 to TRBJ2-3; either TRBD1 or TRBD2 may fit D (9 bases each). The CDR3 is 19 residues long. V lost 6 bases, J lost 1 base, and 26 bases lay in between. Germline V gene lookup returns CDR1 MNHEY and CDR2 SMNVEV (reference sequence). The chain's CDR3 is CASRPSGQGGGGGTDTQYF. The CDR3 DNA reads TGTGCCAGCAGACCGTCGGGACAGGGCGGCGGGGGGGGCACAGATACGCAGTATTTT.

The CDR3 DNA is TGCGCCAGCAGCCAGGACATAGTGATTTTTGTTAACAATGAGCAGTTCTTC. This codes for CASSQDIVIFVNNEQFF. This rearrangement joins TRBV4-3 to TRBJ2-1, with D perhaps matching TRBD1 (5 bases). The CDR3 has 17 amino acids. Trimming pared 3 bases from V and 5 bases from J, leaving 20 bases between. Germline CDR1 reads LGHNA; CDR2 reads YSLEER.

The genes are TRBV7-2 and TRBJ1-5; 8 bases agree with TRBD1. V gave up 5 bases and J gave up 5 bases; unmatched junction bases: 5. Germline V gene lookup returns CDR1 SGHTA and CDR2 FQGNSA. The CDR3 sequence is 14 residues long. CDR3 in DNA: TGTGCCAGCAGCAAGGACAGGGAGTATCAGCCCCAGCATTTT. Translated: CASSKDREYQPQHF.

The J gene is TRBJ2-7, the V gene TRBV5-1, with TRBD2 as a possible D gene (6 bases). Trimming removed 6 bases at V and 4 bases at J, with 20 bases between. This CDR3 region has 15 residues. Germline-derived CDR1 and CDR2 are SGHRS and YFSETQ. The CDR3 here is CASKEGGLWAYEQYF. The CDR3 DNA is TGCGCCAGCAAAGAGGGAGGTCTATGGGCGTACGAGCAGTACTTC.

The chain couples TRBV6-2 or TRBV6-3 to TRBJ2-7; 9 positions match TRBD2. This CDR3 is 17 amino acids long. Trimming cost V 2 bases and J 0 bases; bases outside gene matches: 8. Germline V gene lookup returns CDR1 MNHEY and CDR2 SVGEGT. CDR3 region: CASSYPIAGAYSYEQYF. The CDR3 nucleotides read TGTGCCAGCAGTTACCCTATAGCGGGAGCATACTCCTACGAGCAGTACTTC.

The V and J genes are TRBV4-3 and TRBJ2-7, with 9 bases matching TRBD1. Germline CDR1 and CDR2: LGHNA and YSLEER. The CDR3 is 18 residues long. Germline trimming cut 3 bases from V and 1 base from J; bases unmatched to any gene: 13. DNA for the CDR3: TGCGCCAGCAGCCATGACTCCTCCCCGGGACAGGGATCCTACGAGCAGTACTTC. It yields the protein CASSHDSSPGQGSYEQYF.

The V call is TRBV7-6, the J call TRBJ2-2; 7 bases map to TRBD2. This CDR3 spans 17 amino acids. Germline values: CDR1 SGHVS, CDR2 FNYEAQ. V lost 5 bases, J lost 6 bases, and 15 bases stayed unmatched. CDR3 amino acids: CASSKGGQGLRSGELFF. The CDR3, as DNA: TGTGCCAGCAGCAAGGGAGGGCAGGGCCTGCGTTCCGGGGAGCTGTTTTTT. The full variable domain, with the rest looked up from reference TRBV7-6 and TRBJ2-2, is GAGVSQSPRYKVTKRGQDVALRCDPISGHVSLYWYRQALGQGPEFLTYFNYEAQQDKSGLPNDRFSAERPEGSISTLTIQRTEQRDSAMYRCASSKGGQGLRSGELFFGEGSRLTVL.

The chain employs TRBV28 and TRBJ2-1; D call uncertain. The CDR3 runs 14 residues. Trimming took 2 bases from V and 4 from J, leaving 9 bases between them. Germline CDR1 and CDR2: MDHEN and SYDVKM. The CDR3 DNA reads TGTGCCAGCAGTTTAACTGACAAGTACAATGAGCAGTTCTTC. Residues: CASSLTDKYNEQFF.

The chain links TRBV5-1 to TRBJ1-5; no firm D call. Trimming removed 4 bases at V and 5 bases at J, with 10 bases between. The CDR3 has 13 residues. Germline V gene data show CDR1 as SGHRS and CDR2 as YFSETQ. Here the CDR3 reads CASSPDGDQPQHF. The CDR3 DNA reads TGCGCCAGCAGCCCGGACGGGGATCAGCCCCAGCATTTT.

The chain is built from TRBV9 and TRBJ1-6, with 9 bases matching TRBD1. Trimming cost V 1 base and J 10 bases; bases outside gene matches: 6. Germline V gene data show CDR1 as SGDLS and CDR2 as YYNGEE. The CDR3 is made up of 15 amino acids. CDR3: CASSVWDRVGSPLHF. CDR3 in DNA: TGTGCCAGCAGCGTATGGGACAGGGTGGGATCACCCCTCCACTTT.

This clone was seen only once. This sequence joins TRBV5-6 and TRBJ2-7, with TRBD1 as a possible D gene (5 bases). V was clipped by 0 bases and J by 5 bases, with 21 bases between them. Germline V gene sequence: CDR1 SGHDT, CDR2 YYEEEE. The CDR3 loop spans 17 amino acids. The CDR3 protein is CASSLELRGPSIDEQYF. In DNA, the CDR3 is TGTGCCAGCAGCTTGGAGTTAAGGGGTCCCAGTATCGACGAGCAGTACTTC.

This clone showed up just once. The chain carries TRBV27 and TRBJ1-1; D perhaps matches TRBD1 (6 bases). With 6 bases removed from V and 1 base from J, the gap between germline ends came to 15 bases. The germline V gene has CDR1 MNHEY and CDR2 SMNVEV (reference sequence). The CDR3 length is 15 residues. The CDR3 loop reads CASSLQGLGNTEAFF. The DNA for the CDR3 is TGTGCCAGCAGCCTACAGGGTTTAGGGAACACTGAAGCTTTCTTT.

The genes are TRBV14 and TRBJ2-7; 11 bases align to TRBD2. Germline V gene lookup returns CDR1 SGHDN and CDR2 FVKESK. The V gene end was trimmed by 1 base and the J gene end by 2 bases; junction bases not matched to a gene: 1. The CDR3 consists of 15 residues. CDR3 coding DNA: TGTGCCAGCAGCCAAGGACTAGCGGGAACCTACGAGCAGTACTTC. This sequence encodes CASSQGLAGTYEQYF.

This clone was found once. This chain joins TRBV11-3 and TRBJ2-2; D possibly corresponds to TRBD2 (6 bases). Germline V lookup: CDR1 SGHNT, CDR2 YENEEA. The CDR3 is 14 residues long. V shed 3 bases and J shed 5 bases, with 10 bases lying between them. The CDR3, as DNA: TGTGCCAGCAGCTTTGGGGCGGGAACCGGGGAGCTGTTTTTT. Translating it yields CASSFGAGTGELFF.

The rearrangement links TRBV7-3 to TRBJ2-2; D may be TRBD1 (6 bases). This CDR3 is built from 15 residues. CDR1 and CDR2 from the germline V gene are SGHTA and FQGTGA. V dropped 2 bases and J dropped 3 bases, with 10 bases sitting between them. CDR3 nucleotide sequence: TGTGCCAGCAGCTTACAACAGGGTGACACCGGGGAGCTGTTTTTT. It is translated as CASSLQQGDTGELFF.